These 23 T cell receptor beta chains share one sample of origin, sequenced in a study of preoperative IRX-2 immunotherapy in early breast cancer. Stated treatment: preoperative locoregional IRX-2 cytokine immunotherapy. Assay used: immunoSEQ multiplex PCR; TCRdb lists only in-frame clones, some missing. The sample carries 25,000 to 30,000 clones, 70% to 85% recorded once. The biological material was taken from a patient treated with IRX-2 immunotherapy. The receptors here all came from a human donor with breast cancer.

The chain has TRBV6-8 and TRBJ2-7; D is unresolved. The CDR3 sequence is 14 residues long. CDR1 is MNHGY, CDR2 SAAAGT, per germline. V was clipped by 7 bases and J by 0 bases, with 13 bases between them. The CDR3 DNA reads TGTGCCAGCATCGGGTTAATTAACTCCTACGAGCAGTACTTC. Amino acids: CASIGLINSYEQYF.

This chain joins TRBV29-1 and TRBJ1-2, with TRBD1 identical over 8 bases. Germline V gene sequence: CDR1 SQVTM, CDR2 ANQGSEA. CDR3 length: 14 residues. The V and J ends lost 6 bases and 6 bases, in that order; junction bases with no gene match: 12. The CDR3, as DNA: TGCAGCGTCCCTCGGACAGGGAGAGGGGATGGCTACACCTTC. As protein: CSVPRTGRGDGYTF.

DNA for the CDR3: TGTGCCAGTAGTATGGGGTATGGCTACACCTTC. It translates to CASSMGYGYTF. V is TRBV19 and J is TRBJ1-2; D is undetermined. Germline V gene sequence: CDR1 LNHDA, CDR2 SQIVND (reference sequence). CDR3 length: 11 residues. V was trimmed by 3 bases and J by 5 bases, leaving 4 bases between them.

The chain carries TRBV19 and TRBJ1-5; weak D call: TRBD1 (5 bases). The length of the CDR3 is 14 residues. Deletions cut 6 bases from V and 0 bases from J, with 9 bases between. CDR1 and CDR2 (germline): LNHDA, SQIVND (reference sequence). The CDR3 DNA follows: TGTGCCAGTAGGACAGCTAATAGCAATCAGCCCCAGCATTTT. Its protein is CASRTANSNQPQHF.

The V call is TRBV19, the J call TRBJ1-1, with D unclear. Trimming cost V 1 base and J 9 bases, with 6 bases left between them. Germline lookup yields CDR1 LNHDA and CDR2 SQIVND (reference sequence). The CDR3 has 11 amino acids. In DNA, the CDR3 is TGTGCCAGTAGTATAGGGGGAAAAGCTTTCTTT. It translates to CASSIGGKAFF.

J is TRBJ1-2 and V is TRBV28; D gene uncertain. Germline V CDR1 and CDR2: MDHEN, SYDVKM. V shed 3 bases and J shed 8 bases, with 10 bases lying between them. The CDR3 runs to 12 residues. The CDR3 loop is CASSFRGHGYTF. Written as DNA, the CDR3 is TGTGCCAGCAGTTTCAGAGGGCACGGCTACACCTTC.

This chain links TRBV30 with TRBJ2-7; 8 bases map to TRBD1. The junction had 8 bases not matched to a gene; V was cut back by 3 bases and J by 7 bases. Germline assignment: CDR1 GTSNPN and CDR2 SVGIG (reference sequence). This CDR3 spans 13 amino acids. DNA of the CDR3: TGTGCCTGGAGCGCAGGGGGCTTGGGAGAGCAGTACTTC. It codes for CAWSAGGLGEQYF.

The genes are TRBV25-1 and TRBJ2-5, with D possibly matching TRBD1 (7 bases). CDR1 and CDR2 from the germline V gene are MGHDK and SYGVNS. This CDR3 has 15 amino acids. Trimming pared 6 bases from V and 5 bases from J, leaving 19 bases between. The CDR3 bases are TGTGCCAGCAGCCTCAGAGGAGGGGGCGTCGAGACCCAGTACTTC. Translating gives CASSLRGGGVETQYF.

The J gene is TRBJ1-1, the V gene TRBV7-4; 9 nucleotides line up with TRBD1. Germline V lookup: CDR1 SGHVT, CDR2 SQSDAQ. CDR3 size: 13 residues. V shed 6 bases and J 4 bases; nucleotides not matched to a gene: 3. CDR3 sequence (DNA): TGTGCCAGCAGTAAGGACAGGGGCACTGAAGCTTTCTTT. It specifies CASSKDRGTEAFF.

With respect to this clone: The junction departs from the called germline gene at one end, perhaps through a read error. The J gene is TRBJ1-2, the V gene TRBV6-8; D not resolved. The CDR3 covers 14 residues. Looked up from germline, CDR1 is MNHGY and CDR2 is SAAAGT. CDR3 bases: TGTGCCATCAGTGGGGAAAAGGAGAACTATGGCTACACCTTC. Its protein product is CAISGEKENYGYTF.

The rearrangement joins TRBV19 to TRBJ1-1; D ambiguous. The V gene lost 4 bases and the J gene lost 5 bases, with 20 bases spanning the gap. Germline-derived CDR1 and CDR2 are LNHDA and SQIVND (reference sequence). The CDR3 covers 16 residues. The CDR3 DNA reads TGTGCCAGTAGTACCCTGGCGTTGAGAGGAGGGACTGAAGCTTTCTTT. It encodes CASSTLALRGGTEAFF.

The chain links TRBV6-8 to TRBJ2-7; 7 nucleotides match TRBD1. The V gene's germline CDR1 is MNHGY and CDR2 SAAAGT. CDR3 length equals 15 residues. With V trimmed by 7 bases and J by 1 base, 10 bases remained unmatched. The CDR3 sequence: CASTRRGLGSYEQYF. CDR3 DNA sequence: TGTGCCAGCACCCGAAGGGGGCTGGGGTCCTACGAGCAGTACTTC.

This chain joins TRBV18 and TRBJ1-1; TRBD1 aligns across 7 bases. The trim removed 3 bases at V and 3 bases at J, leaving 1 base unmatched. The CDR3 loop spans 13 amino acids. Germline assignment: CDR1 KGHSH and CDR2 LQKENI. The CDR3 is CASSPTGYTEAFF. The CDR3 DNA follows: TGTGCCAGCTCACCGACAGGGTACACTGAAGCTTTCTTT.

V is TRBV19 and J is TRBJ1-2; 7 nucleotides match TRBD1. The germline V gene has CDR1 LNHDA and CDR2 SQIVND (reference sequence). V lost 10 bases and J lost 5; bases outside the gene matches: 4. The CDR3 has 11 amino acids. The CDR3 spells CATGGGYGYTF. As DNA, the CDR3 is TGTGCCACAGGGGGGGGATATGGCTACACCTTC.

The rearrangement uses TRBV11-3 and TRBJ1-4; a possible D gene is TRBD1 (5 bases). V gave up 5 bases and J gave up 8 bases, with 21 bases separating them. Germline V lookup: CDR1 SGHNT, CDR2 YENEEA. The CDR3 sequence is 16 residues long. As DNA, the CDR3 is TGTGCCAGCAGCCAAGGGGCAAGTGAATACGAAGAAAAACTGTTTTTT. It specifies CASSQGASEYEEKLFF.

This clone came up a few times. V and J are TRBV11-3 and TRBJ2-5; D may be TRBD2 (6 bases). The CDR3 sequence is 15 residues long. The V end lost 5 bases, the J end lost 6 bases, and 19 bases lay between the germline ends. Germline CDR1 and CDR2: SGHNT and YENEEA. The CDR3 DNA follows: TGTGCCAGCAGCCGGGGCGGGGCGCAGGTCAAGACCCAGTACTTC. Its translation: CASSRGGAQVKTQYF.

V usage is TRBV11-3 and J usage is TRBJ2-1; tentative D call: TRBD1 (5 bases). The CDR3 is 18 residues long. From germline, CDR1 is SGHNT and CDR2 YENEEA. Trimming took off 0 bases at V and 9 bases at J, with 24 bases between the two ends. Written as DNA, the CDR3 is TGTGCCAGCAGCTTAGATCAGACGGTAGGGGAACTACAACTTGAGCAGTTCTTC. Translation: CASSLDQTVGELQLEQFF.

The chain combines TRBV6-7 with TRBJ1-5; possibly TRBD1 for D (5 bases). TRBV6-7 is flagged as an ORF with uncertain function. The CDR3 is 13 amino acids. V was shortened by 3 bases and J by 6 bases, with 9 bases between the two germline ends. CDR3 in DNA: TGTGCCAGCAGTTATGAGGGGTCTCAGCCCCAGCATTTT. It codes for CASSYEGSQPQHF.

The chain recombines TRBV6-7 with TRBJ2-1, with 12 bases lining up with TRBD2. TRBV6-7 is designated an ORF whose function remains uncertain. The CDR3 is 18 residues long. Trimming at V came to 1 base and at J to 8 bases, leaving 12 bases not matched to a gene. CDR3 sequence: CASSYWIPASGGADEQFF. The DNA of the CDR3 is TGTGCCAGCAGTTACTGGATACCGGCTAGCGGGGGGGCCGATGAGCAGTTCTTC.

The rearrangement links TRBV6-8 to TRBJ2-2; D might be TRBD1 or TRBD2, each matching 6 bases. The CDR3 is 14 residues long. Trimming removed 6 bases at V and 7 bases at J, with 15 bases between. Per the germline V gene, CDR1 is MNHGY and CDR2 is SAAAGT. CDR3 amino acids: CASRKRGDGGELFF. The DNA of the CDR3 is TGTGCCAGCAGGAAGAGGGGGGACGGCGGGGAGCTGTTTTTT.

The chain uses TRBV11-3 and TRBJ2-3; 7 bases are a match to TRBD1. This CDR3 comprises 15 residues. Trimming cost V 5 bases and J 0 bases; bases outside gene matches: 5. Germline V gene lookup returns CDR1 SGHNT and CDR2 YENEEA. The CDR3 here is CASSKGTASTDTQYF. As DNA, the CDR3 is TGTGCCAGCAGCAAAGGGACAGCTAGCACAGATACGCAGTATTTT. The variable domain in full, completed from reference TRBV11-3 and TRBJ2-3, reads EAGVVQSPRYKIIEKKQPVAFWCNPISGHNTLYWYLQNLGQGPELLIRYENEEAVDDSQLPKDRFSAERLKGVDSTLKIQPAELGDSAVYLCASSKGTASTDTQYFGPGTRLTVL.

The chain uses TRBV23-1 and TRBJ2-7; maybe TRBD1 (5 bases). TRBV23-1 is designated an ORF whose function remains uncertain. The ends were cut back, 6 bases at V and 0 bases at J, with 15 bases in the middle. The CDR3 sequence is 15 residues long. The CDR3 DNA sequence: TGCGCCAGCAGCCTACAGGCTACAAACTCCTACGAGCAGTACTTC. This codes for CASSLQATNSYEQYF.

This clone has just a few counts. J is TRBJ2-7 and V is TRBV6-8; D is perhaps TRBD1 (6 bases). Trimming shortened V by 6 bases and J by 5 bases, and 20 bases separated the two germline ends. The V gene's germline CDR1 is MNHGY and CDR2 SAAAGT. This CDR3 contains 15 residues. The CDR3 sequence: CASSETRRGRDEQYF. In nucleotides, the CDR3 is TGTGCCAGCAGCGAAACCCGCAGGGGCAGGGACGAGCAGTACTTC.